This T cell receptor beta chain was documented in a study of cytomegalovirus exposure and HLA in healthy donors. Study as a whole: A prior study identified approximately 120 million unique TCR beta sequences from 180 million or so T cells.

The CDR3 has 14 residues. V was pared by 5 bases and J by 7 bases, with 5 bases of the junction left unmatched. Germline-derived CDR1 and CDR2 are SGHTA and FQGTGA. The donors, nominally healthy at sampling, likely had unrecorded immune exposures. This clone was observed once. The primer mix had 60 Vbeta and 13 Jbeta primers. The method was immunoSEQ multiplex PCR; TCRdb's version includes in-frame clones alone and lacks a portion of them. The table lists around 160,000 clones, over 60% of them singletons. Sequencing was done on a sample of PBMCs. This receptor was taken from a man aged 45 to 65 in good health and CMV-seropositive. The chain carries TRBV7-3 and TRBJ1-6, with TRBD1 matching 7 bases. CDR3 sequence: CASSAGTENSPLHF. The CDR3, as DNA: TGTGCCAGCAGCGCCGGGACAGAGAATTCACCCCTCCACTTT.